The present T cell receptor (beta chain) was sequenced within a study of blood T cell repertoires in COVID-19. The germline CDR1 and CDR2 sequences are SEHNR and FQNEAQ (reference sequence). This CDR3 region has 14 residues. The V and J ends lost 7 bases and 3 bases, in that order; junction bases with no gene match: 5. Sequencing was performed with immunoSEQ multiplex PCR; in TCRdb, only in-frame clones are kept and a portion is missing. Of around 200,000 clones listed, roughly 80% are singletons. V usage is TRBV7-9 and J usage is TRBJ1-4; 7 positions match TRBD1. The sequence was obtained from an elderly woman with acute or convalescent COVID-19. Material for sequencing was peripheral blood. This CDR3 is CASNAGTANEKLFF. CDR3 nucleotide sequence: TGTGCCAGCAATGCCGGGACAGCTAATGAAAAACTGTTTTTT. The entire variable domain, with the rest obtained from reference TRBV7-9 and TRBJ1-4, is as follows: DTGVSQNPRHKITKRGQNVTFRCDPISEHNRLYWYRQTLGQGPEFLTYFQNEAQLEKSRLLSDRFSAERPKGSFSTLEIQRTEQGDSAMYLCASNAGTANEKLFFGSGTQLSVL.